Detailed here is one TCR beta chain. The antigen is undetermined. The sample belongs to a study of T cells after yellow fever vaccination. Whole-study context: Fractions with few cells were prepared using SMART-Seq v4 Ultra Low Input. Study outcomes and limitations: CD4 and CD8 compartments shared a small share of clonotypes, likely from convergent recombination. At around 95% for CD4 and approximately 89% for CD8, most primary-vaccination clones showed up again after the booster.

A universal primer site and UMIs were added as TCR cDNA was made by 5'RACE template switching. TCRdb independently ran MiXCR on the 5' RACE reads; one entry per CDR3 protein. The table lists more than 350,000 distinct CDR3 sequences, 11% of them singletons. V lost 1 base to trimming and J lost 3 bases, with 21 bases between them. Germline V gives CDR1 SGHVS, CDR2 FQNEAQ. This CDR3 has 18 amino acids. The genes are TRBV7-8 and TRBJ1-2; D gene uncertain. The source of this sequence is a man between 18 and 35 years old who received the YFV17D yellow fever vaccine. Sequencing used PBMCs, obtained on the day of the first yellow fever vaccination. The CDR3 spells CASSLVPTAGNFYYGYTF. CDR3 nucleotide sequence: TGTGCCAGCAGCTTAGTCCCGACCGCGGGGAATTTTTACTATGGCTACACCTTC. Full variable domain (rest looked up from reference TRBV7-8 and TRBJ1-2): GAGVSQSPRYKVAKRGQDVALRCDPISGHVSLFWYQQALGQGPEFLTYFQNEAQLDKSGLPSDRFFAERPEGSVSTLKIQRTQQEDSAVYLCASSLVPTAGNFYYGYTFGSGTRLTVV.